The rows below give T cell receptor beta chains drawn from one sample of a study of CD8 T cells in Susac syndrome. TCRdb itself ran the immunoSEQ multiplex PCR reads through MiXCR, one entry per CDR3 protein. The table shows tens of thousands of distinct CDR3 sequences, with approximately 95% occurring only once. Sequencing was done on a sample of CD8+ T cells from PBMCs. These receptors came from a human donor with multiple sclerosis. CDR3s include the opening cysteine and the closing phenylalanine or tryptophan. The order of the fields is D gene, V gene, clone size, J gene, CDR3 protein, CDR3 DNA. D genes are given only for firm matches. Expanded clones get a size class; other rows say once, few or many, or leave the size out.

d_call: TRBD1
v_call: TRBV5-1
clone_size: .
j_call: TRBJ1-1
cdr3_aa: CASSLRTGAHEAFF
cdr3_nt: TGCGCCAGCAGCTTGCGGACAGGGGCCCATGAAGCTTTCTTT

d_call: .
v_call: TRBV30
clone_size: .
j_call: TRBJ2-3
cdr3_aa: CAWSGEAQREQYF
cdr3_nt: TGTGCCTGGAGTGGGGAGGCGCAGAGGGAGCAGTATTTT

d_call: TRBD2
v_call: TRBV14
clone_size: .
j_call: TRBJ2-3
cdr3_aa: CASSTFSGFTDTQYF
cdr3_nt: TGTGCCAGCAGCACATTTAGCGGGTTCACAGATACGCAGTATTTT

d_call: TRBD1
v_call: TRBV12-3/TRBV12-4
clone_size: .
j_call: TRBJ1-2
cdr3_aa: CASSPTGAVYGYTF
cdr3_nt: TGTGCCAGCAGTCCGACAGGGGCGGTTTATGGCTACACCTTC

d_call: .
v_call: TRBV5-4
clone_size: .
j_call: TRBJ2-1
cdr3_aa: CASSFAGGNEQFF
cdr3_nt: TGTGCCAGCAGCTTTGCCGGAGGTAATGAGCAGTTCTTC

d_call: TRBD1
v_call: TRBV7-9
clone_size: .
j_call: TRBJ1-2
cdr3_aa: CASSWTGTVWSYTF
cdr3_nt: TGTGCCAGCAGCTGGACAGGGACAGTTTGGAGCTACACCTTC

d_call: .
v_call: TRBV12-3/TRBV12-4
clone_size: .
j_call: TRBJ2-1
cdr3_aa: CASSLIGGSENEQFF
cdr3_nt: TGTGCCAGCAGTTTAATAGGAGGGTCAGAGAATGAGCAGTTCTTC

d_call: .
v_call: TRBV12-3/TRBV12-4
clone_size: .
j_call: TRBJ2-1
cdr3_aa: CASSSWGGTPSSYNEQFF
cdr3_nt: TGTGCCAGCAGTTCCTGGGGCGGGACCCCTAGCTCCTACAATGAGCAGTTCTTC

d_call: .
v_call: TRBV27
clone_size: .
j_call: TRBJ2-7
cdr3_aa: CASSLRGSHEQYF
cdr3_nt: TGTGCCAGCAGTTTGAGAGGGTCCCACGAGCAGTACTTC

d_call: .
v_call: TRBV28
clone_size: .
j_call: TRBJ1-3
cdr3_aa: CASSDMVGENTIYF
cdr3_nt: TGTGCCAGCAGTGACATGGTAGGGGAGAACACCATATATTTT

d_call: .
v_call: TRBV12-5
clone_size: .
j_call: TRBJ2-3
cdr3_aa: CASGLTTTDTQYF
cdr3_nt: TGTGCTAGTGGGTTGACTACTACAGATACGCAGTATTTT

d_call: .
v_call: TRBV4-2
clone_size: .
j_call: TRBJ1-2
cdr3_aa: CASSPAGPNYGYTF
cdr3_nt: TGTGCCAGCAGTCCGGCAGGACCTAACTATGGCTACACCTTC

d_call: .
v_call: TRBV10-3
clone_size: .
j_call: TRBJ1-4
cdr3_aa: CAISEEVLLFF
cdr3_nt: TGTGCCATCAGTGAGGAGGTTTTGCTGTTTTTT

d_call: .
v_call: TRBV27
clone_size: .
j_call: TRBJ1-5
cdr3_aa: CASSFREHQPQHF
cdr3_nt: TGTGCCAGCAGTTTCCGCGAGCATCAGCCCCAGCATTTT

d_call: .
v_call: TRBV27
clone_size: .
j_call: TRBJ1-4
cdr3_aa: CASSPSVDSEKLFF
cdr3_nt: TGTGCCAGCAGTCCCTCGGTGGACTCTGAAAAACTGTTTTTT

d_call: TRBD1
v_call: TRBV4-1
clone_size: .
j_call: TRBJ2-7
cdr3_aa: CASSQVRDRPGEQYF
cdr3_nt: TGCGCCAGCAGCCAAGTGCGGGACAGGCCTGGGGAGCAGTACTTC

d_call: .
v_call: TRBV20-1
clone_size: .
j_call: TRBJ2-1
cdr3_aa: CSARAILSSYNEQFF
cdr3_nt: TGCAGTGCTAGAGCAATCTTGAGCTCCTACAATGAGCAGTTCTTC

d_call: TRBD1
v_call: TRBV2
clone_size: .
j_call: TRBJ1-1
cdr3_aa: CARDRGPGYTEAFF
cdr3_nt: TGTGCCAGGGACAGGGGTCCGGGGTACACTGAAGCTTTCTTT

d_call: .
v_call: TRBV7-9
clone_size: .
j_call: TRBJ2-3
cdr3_aa: CASSNLRTTSTDTQYF
cdr3_nt: TGTGCCAGCAGTAACCTTAGGACTACTAGCACAGATACGCAGTATTTT

d_call: .
v_call: TRBV7-9
clone_size: .
j_call: TRBJ2-3
cdr3_aa: CASSDPGDRTDTQYF
cdr3_nt: TGTGCCAGCAGCGACCCGGGAGATAGAACAGATACGCAGTATTTT

d_call: .
v_call: TRBV7-2
clone_size: .
j_call: TRBJ2-7
cdr3_aa: CASSLTGPYEQYF
cdr3_nt: TGTGCCAGCTCCCTGACAGGCCCCTACGAGCAGTACTTC

d_call: TRBD1
v_call: TRBV13
clone_size: .
j_call: TRBJ2-3
cdr3_aa: CASSSRDRGTDTQYF
cdr3_nt: TGTGCCAGCAGCAGCCGGGACAGGGGCACAGATACGCAGTATTTT

d_call: .
v_call: TRBV6-2/TRBV6-3
clone_size: once
j_call: TRBJ1-2
cdr3_aa: CASRSRPYNYGYTF
cdr3_nt: TGTGCCAGCCGGAGCAGGCCATACAACTATGGCTACACCTTC

d_call: TRBD1
v_call: TRBV7-9
clone_size: .
j_call: TRBJ2-7
cdr3_aa: CASSPRTGNPYEQYF
cdr3_nt: TGTGCCAGCAGCCCACGGACAGGGAACCCCTACGAGCAGTACTTC

d_call: .
v_call: TRBV27
clone_size: .
j_call: TRBJ2-6
cdr3_aa: CASGSNPVGGANVLTF
cdr3_nt: TGTGCCAGCGGGTCTAATCCGGTAGGTGGGGCCAACGTCCTGACTTTC

d_call: .
v_call: TRBV6-2/TRBV6-3
clone_size: .
j_call: TRBJ2-7
cdr3_aa: CASTLAREQYF
cdr3_nt: TGTGCCAGCACTCTAGCTCGGGAGCAGTACTTC

d_call: .
v_call: TRBV27
clone_size: .
j_call: TRBJ2-1
cdr3_aa: CASSLYPGSPYNEQFF
cdr3_nt: TGTGCCAGCAGTTTATATCCGGGTAGCCCCTACAATGAGCAGTTCTTC

d_call: TRBD2
v_call: TRBV6-5
clone_size: .
j_call: TRBJ2-2
cdr3_aa: CASCGGTNTGELFF
cdr3_nt: TGTGCCAGCTGCGGGGGGACGAACACCGGGGAGCTGTTTTTT

d_call: .
v_call: TRBV15
clone_size: .
j_call: TRBJ1-5
cdr3_aa: CATSSRGPNQPQHF
cdr3_nt: TGTGCCACCAGCAGCAGGGGTCCCAATCAGCCCCAGCATTTT

d_call: TRBD1
v_call: TRBV27
clone_size: .
j_call: TRBJ1-1
cdr3_aa: CASAGLVQGEAFF
cdr3_nt: TGTGCCAGCGCCGGCTTAGTACAGGGGGAAGCTTTCTTT

d_call: TRBD1
v_call: TRBV12-3/TRBV12-4
clone_size: .
j_call: TRBJ2-2
cdr3_aa: CASRGTAPSTGELFF
cdr3_nt: TGTGCCAGCAGGGGGACAGCTCCGTCCACCGGGGAGCTGTTTTTT

d_call: .
v_call: TRBV12-5
clone_size: .
j_call: TRBJ2-2
cdr3_aa: CASGLVDSPNTGELFF
cdr3_nt: TGTGCTAGTGGTTTGGTAGATTCGCCGAACACCGGGGAGCTGTTTTTT

d_call: TRBD1
v_call: TRBV4-3
clone_size: .
j_call: TRBJ1-1
cdr3_aa: CASSQSDRAARNTEAFF
cdr3_nt: TGCGCCAGCAGCCAGTCCGACAGGGCAGCCCGGAACACTGAAGCTTTCTTT

d_call: .
v_call: TRBV5-1
clone_size: .
j_call: TRBJ1-1
cdr3_aa: CASGWTAMNTEAFF
cdr3_nt: TGCGCCAGCGGGTGGACGGCTATGAACACTGAAGCTTTCTTT

d_call: .
v_call: TRBV6-2/TRBV6-3
clone_size: .
j_call: TRBJ1-1
cdr3_aa: CASSPRRVTGNTEAFF
cdr3_nt: TGTGCCAGCAGCCCCCGGAGGGTCACAGGGAACACTGAAGCTTTCTTT

d_call: TRBD2
v_call: TRBV9
clone_size: few
j_call: TRBJ2-2
cdr3_aa: CASSVQRDAGELFF
cdr3_nt: TGTGCCAGCAGCGTTCAGCGGGACGCCGGGGAGCTGTTTTTT

d_call: .
v_call: TRBV5-6
clone_size: .
j_call: TRBJ2-1
cdr3_aa: CASSAGSDYNEQFF
cdr3_nt: TGTGCCAGCAGTGCAGGGAGCGATTACAATGAGCAGTTCTTC

d_call: TRBD1
v_call: TRBV7-9
clone_size: .
j_call: TRBJ1-5
cdr3_aa: CASSLDDRGQPQHF
cdr3_nt: TGTGCCAGCAGCTTAGATGACAGGGGTCAGCCCCAGCATTTT

d_call: .
v_call: TRBV14
clone_size: .
j_call: TRBJ2-7
cdr3_aa: CASSGGAAYEQYF
cdr3_nt: TGTGCCAGCAGCGGGGGAGCGGCCTACGAGCAGTACTTC

d_call: .
v_call: TRBV7-3
clone_size: .
j_call: TRBJ2-2
cdr3_aa: CASSLTGASNTGELFF
cdr3_nt: TGTGCCAGCAGCTTAACAGGGGCGTCGAACACCGGGGAGCTGTTTTTT

d_call: TRBD2
v_call: TRBV18
clone_size: once
j_call: TRBJ2-1
cdr3_aa: CASSALLLAGDNEQFF
cdr3_nt: TGTGCCAGCTCAGCCTTACTACTAGCGGGGGACAATGAGCAGTTCTTC

d_call: .
v_call: TRBV7-2
clone_size: few
j_call: TRBJ2-1
cdr3_aa: CASSGGYNEQFF
cdr3_nt: TGTGCCAGCAGCGGTGGCTACAATGAGCAGTTCTTC

d_call: .
v_call: TRBV7-9
clone_size: .
j_call: TRBJ2-6
cdr3_aa: CASSRERGSPGANVLTF
cdr3_nt: TGTGCCAGCAGCAGGGAGAGGGGTTCACCTGGGGCCAACGTCCTGACTTTC

d_call: .
v_call: TRBV20-1
clone_size: .
j_call: TRBJ2-3
cdr3_aa: CSARSDTQYF
cdr3_nt: TGCAGTGCTCGCTCAGATACGCAGTATTTT

d_call: TRBD1
v_call: TRBV24-1
clone_size: .
j_call: TRBJ1-2
cdr3_aa: CATSDGQGYGYTF
cdr3_nt: TGTGCCACCAGTGATGGACAGGGCTATGGCTACACCTTC

d_call: .
v_call: TRBV7-6
clone_size: .
j_call: TRBJ2-2
cdr3_aa: CASSLERRQGNTGELFF
cdr3_nt: TGTGCCAGCAGCTTAGAGAGGAGGCAGGGGAACACCGGGGAGCTGTTTTTT

d_call: .
v_call: TRBV28
clone_size: .
j_call: TRBJ1-5
cdr3_aa: CASSPPGPTLNSNQPQHF
cdr3_nt: TGTGCCAGCAGTCCTCCGGGGCCCACGCTTAATAGCAATCAGCCCCAGCATTTT